One sample yielded the 2 T cell receptor beta chains listed below, sequenced in a study of CD4+ T cells in melanoma. Measured with immunoSEQ multiplex PCR; TCRdb has only the in-frame clones, and not every one. The profile shows approximately 16,000 clones, around four fifths of them singletons. The sample consisted of cells from a culture (not recorded whether cultured in vitro). All receptors derive from a human donor with melanoma.

This chain's CDR3 is CASSPGTATGELFF. The CDR3 DNA reads TGTGCCAGCTCACCGGGGACAGCAACCGGGGAGCTGTTTTTT. The chain couples TRBV18 to TRBJ2-2; 7 nucleotides match TRBD1. Germline V lookup: CDR1 KGHSH, CDR2 LQKENI. J gave up 5 bases and V 3 bases, and 3 bases lay outside the gene matches. CDR3 length: 14 amino acids.

The chain is built from TRBV2 and TRBJ1-1; D gene ambiguous. The CDR3 is made up of 14 amino acids. Trimming pared 4 bases from V and 1 base from J, leaving 10 bases between. Germline lookup yields CDR1 SNHLY and CDR2 FYNNEI. CDR3 nucleotides: TGTGCCAGCAGTGGGACCGGCGCGAACACTGAAGCTTTCTTT. As protein: CASSGTGANTEAFF. The variable domain in full, completed from reference TRBV2 and TRBJ1-1, reads EPEVTQTPSHQVTQMGQEVILRCVPISNHLYFYWYRQILGQKVEFLVSFYNNEISEKSEIFDDQFSVERPDGSNFTLKIRSTKLEDSAMYFCASSGTGANTEAFFGQGTRLTVV.